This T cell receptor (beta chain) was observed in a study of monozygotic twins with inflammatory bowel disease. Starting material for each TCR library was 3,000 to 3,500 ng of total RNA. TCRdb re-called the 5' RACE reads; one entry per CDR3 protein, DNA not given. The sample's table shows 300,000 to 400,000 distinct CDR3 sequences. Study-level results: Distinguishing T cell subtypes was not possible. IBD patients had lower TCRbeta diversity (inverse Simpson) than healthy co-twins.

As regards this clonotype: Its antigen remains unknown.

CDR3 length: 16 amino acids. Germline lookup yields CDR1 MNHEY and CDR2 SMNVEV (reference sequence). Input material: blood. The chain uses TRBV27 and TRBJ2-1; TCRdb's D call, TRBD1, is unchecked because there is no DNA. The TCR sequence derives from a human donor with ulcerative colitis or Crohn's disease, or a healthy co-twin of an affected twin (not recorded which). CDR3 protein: CASSLRVAGDYNEQFF.